This entry concerns a single T cell receptor (beta chain). Its binding antigen is unknown. No base qualities exist here, and no much larger clone lies one base off it. This sample is part of a study of Graves' ophthalmopathy and Graves' hyperthyroidism listed by TCRdb under 2018. About the full investigation: Peripheral blood was collected before any treatment was given, at the time of initial diagnosis. The 100 or so discovery patients were randomly divided into training and test sets at a 7:3 ratio. A discovery set of 100 or so patients (43 ophthalmopathy, 57 stable hyperthyroidism) was enrolled to explore V-J signatures distinguishing ophthalmopathy from hyperthyroidism. An independent validation cohort was composed of approximately 19 hyperthyroidism patients and around 16 patients who later progressed from hyperthyroidism to ophthalmopathy. To tell Graves' ophthalmopathy apart from Graves' hyperthyroidism, and to predict which patients would progress to ophthalmopathy, the study relied on TCR beta repertoire signatures. In total, some 130 blood samples were TCR-sequenced: fewer than 50 ophthalmopathy, 75 hyperthyroidism and about 17 hyperthyroidism-to-ophthalmopathy patients. In over 5 hyperthyroidism patients, the T-cell repertoire of thyroid tissue was compared with the T-cell repertoire of blood. Following sample collection, hyperthyroidism patients were given methimazole at a starting dose of 30 mg daily, and ophthalmopathy patients were given high-dose intravenous methylprednisolone.

For repertoire sequencing, the TCR beta CDR3 regions were amplified from RNA transcripts. A first-round RT-PCR used HTBI primers with the Qiagen OneStep RT-PCR kit, followed by a second-round multiplex PCR, size selection and purification. Libraries were sequenced on an Illumina HiSeq2000 using paired-end 100 bp reads. In the source study's methods: SOAPnuke was used to process the reads, removing any read that contained adapters or uncalled bases, had a mean Phred below 15, or lacked an exact match to the constant primer or identifier. COPE v1.2.5 was used to merge high-quality paired reads. Clonotypes were defined as unique nucleotide sequences and were aligned to IMGT TRB V, D and J references using MiTCR v1.1. The analysis was limited to V-J combinations with a frequency above 0.0001, which together covered 99.2% of repertoires. For each V-J combination, a TCR clonal expansion and chaos score was defined as the ratio of F50 clonal expansion to chaos observed in the TCRdist matrix. Features were reduced by Welch's t-statistics and random forest to around 14 V-J combinations, which fed a naive Bayes classifier. The similarity between thyroid and blood repertoires was quantified using the Morisita-Horn index. Through fastp at Q25 and MiXCR, TCRdb rebuilt clones from the public reads, retaining in-frame beta chains. Identical CDR3 protein sequences are pooled into one entry, listed with their most common genes and DNA. The V and J calls come from TCRdb's annotation, not from the publication. The sample includes around 400,000 distinct CDR3 sequences, with roughly 21% observed a single time. The ten biggest clones cover under 3.5% of the sample.

The germline ends are 12 bases apart after V is trimmed by 6 bases and J by 0 bases. The CDR3, cysteine through phenylalanine, is 15 amino acids long. The entry retains the CDR3 DNA only, 45 bases that are in frame from base 1. Per the germline V gene, SNHLY is the CDR1 and FYNNEI is the CDR2. Stable hyperthyroidism was defined as no progression to ophthalmopathy within 18 months of follow-up. The hyperthyroidism patients were 18 to 65 years old and newly diagnosed, with a disease duration of less than 2 months. Patients with other autoimmune diseases, uncontrolled infections, pregnancy or lactation were excluded from the study. Clinical symptoms, serum thyroxine, TRAb, thyroid ultrasound and orbital computed tomography were used for diagnosis. Using Ficoll-Paque density gradient centrifugation, PBMCs were isolated from less than 11 ml of fresh peripheral blood. Total RNA was extracted with Trizol reagent and quality-checked on an Agilent 2100 Bioanalyzer.

Results the study describes overall, beyond this receptor: Most expanded thyroid clonotypes with frequency above 0.001 were also detected in blood, suggesting blood repertoires may reflect the thyroid immune response. In validation, the model predicted ophthalmopathy progression with 70.59% sensitivity and roughly 78% specificity; around twelve predicted patients were CT-confirmed with GO in a median of 6.5 months. The 13-signature model separated ophthalmopathy from stable hyperthyroidism with over 85% sensitivity and about 81% specificity in cross-validation, and 80%/75% in the test set. No statistical method was used to set the sample size in advance, and the investigators knew which group each participant was assigned to.

The sequenced material came from peripheral blood. This chain is built from TRBV2 and TRBJ1-5; the best D guess is TRBD1, with 6 bases matching. This clonotype was sampled from a woman aged 18-29 years with stable Graves' hyperthyroidism. Donor details come from another sample of the same person, matched by shared clones. The bases read TGTGCCAGCAGCACAGGGACCTCTAGCAATCAGCCCCAGCATTTT. It specifies CASSTGTSSNQPQHF.